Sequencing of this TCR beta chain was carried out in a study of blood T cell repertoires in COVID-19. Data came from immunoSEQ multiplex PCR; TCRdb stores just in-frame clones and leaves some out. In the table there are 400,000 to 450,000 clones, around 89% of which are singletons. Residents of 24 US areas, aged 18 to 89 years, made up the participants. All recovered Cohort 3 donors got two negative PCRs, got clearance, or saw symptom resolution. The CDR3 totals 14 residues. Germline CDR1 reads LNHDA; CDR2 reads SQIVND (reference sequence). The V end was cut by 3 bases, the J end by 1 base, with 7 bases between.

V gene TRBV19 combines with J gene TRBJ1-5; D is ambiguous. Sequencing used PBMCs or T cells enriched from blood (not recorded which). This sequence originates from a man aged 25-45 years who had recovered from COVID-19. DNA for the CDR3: TGTGCCAGTAGTATCGGTCCCAGCAATCAGCCCCAGCATTTT. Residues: CASSIGPSNQPQHF.